The T cell receptor (beta chain) described here comes from a study of CD8 T cells in ankylosing spondylitis (TCRdb year 2017). With regard to the full study: To find TCR variants linked to disease, the study profiled T cell receptor beta repertoires in ankylosing spondylitis patients and healthy donors. Peripheral blood was sampled, and synovial fluid was additionally collected from ankylosing spondylitis patients. The full study cohort was made up of roughly 25 ankylosing spondylitis patients and about a hundred healthy donors.

What the authors observed across the whole study: A TCR beta motif made up of several highly homologous amino acid variants appeared to be characteristic of blood from ankylosing spondylitis patients. In peripheral blood, the disease-linked clones were found at relatively low frequencies and had a CD8+ phenotype. Some of the motif variants had been reported before in the synovial fluid and blood of reactive arthritis patients, a finding that suggests common disease-initiation mechanisms. According to the report, matched synovial fluid samples from ankylosing spondylitis patients were significantly enriched for the disease-linked clones.

From the germline V gene, CDR1 is SNHLY and CDR2 is FYNNEI. V drops 6 bases and J drops 6 bases, leaving 12 bases in between. The CDR3 covers 12 residues, taking in both the cysteine and the phenylalanine. Just CDR3 DNA is preserved here, 36 bases in frame from base 1. The data were produced on an Illumina HiSeq 2500. Quantitative 5'-RACE with molecular barcodes was the method used to prepare the TCR beta libraries. The study's own analysis went as follows. A new computational method, built on a probabilistic model of VDJ rearrangement, was used to identify disease-linked TCR variants. The public reads were reanalyzed by TCRdb: fastp trimming at Q25, MiXCR alignment, in-frame beta chains only. All rows with the same CDR3 protein become a single entry with the most common DNA and genes. The V and J calls were determined by TCRdb, not by the authors. The sample profile shows about 250,000 distinct CDR3 sequences; 10% of them were found once. Of the sample, 2.6% falls within the top ten clones.

This clonotype was counted many times. Its target antigen remains unknown. Base qualities are not provided; no much larger clone lies one nucleotide away. The TCR sequence derives from a male donor with ankylosing spondylitis or in good health (not recorded which). The source material was blood, either unsorted or a sorted T cell fraction (not recorded which). Recombination joined TRBV2 with TRBJ2-7, with a tentative D gene TRBD1 over 6 matching bases. CDR3 sequence: CASRRQVGEQYF. The DNA sequence is TGTGCCAGCAGGCGACAGGTTGGCGAGCAGTACTTC. Joined to the reference TRBV2 and TRBJ2-7 proteins, this CDR3 gives the full variable domain: EPEVTQTPSHQVTQMGQEVILRCVPISNHLYFYWYRQILGQKVEFLVSFYNNEISEKSEIFDDQFSVERPDGSNFTLKIRSTKLEDSAMYFCASRRQVGEQYFGPGTRLTVT.